This TCR beta chain was sequenced in a study of cytomegalovirus exposure and HLA in healthy donors. Whole-study results and caveats: Presence/absence results assume similar sequencing depth per donor, which may not hold.

CDR3 length: 16 residues. Germline V lookup: CDR1 LNHDA, CDR2 SQIVND (reference sequence). Trimming at V came to 6 bases and at J to 0 bases, leaving 4 bases not matched to a gene. Turning to this clone: The antigen is not known.

PCR employed 60 Vbeta and 13 Jbeta primers. Study processing details: Around 11 million shared chains were among the 80 million or so unique TCR beta chains that a later analysis counted. The data were produced by immunoSEQ multiplex PCR, yet TCRdb's version contains in-frame clones alone and is incomplete. D and trimming were read from the DNA, whereas the V and J calls and clone size are those reported in that table. The sample contains more than 95,000 clones, about 84% of which appear only once. The specimen sequenced was PBMCs. This chain links TRBV19 with TRBJ2-6; TRBD2 matches 8 bases. The clonotype was recovered from a man in his forties in good health and CMV-seronegative. As DNA, the CDR3 is TGTGCCAGTAGCCGGGAGGGTAGCTCTGGGGCCAACGTCCTGACTTTC. Translation gives CASSREGSSGANVLTF. Together with reference TRBV19 and TRBJ2-6, the CDR3 gives the full variable domain: DGGITQSPKYLFRKEGQNVTLSCEQNLNHDAMYWYRQDPGQGLRLIYYSQIVNDFQKGDIAEGYSVSREKKESFPLTVTSAQKNPTAFYLCASSREGSSGANVLTFGAGSRLTVL.